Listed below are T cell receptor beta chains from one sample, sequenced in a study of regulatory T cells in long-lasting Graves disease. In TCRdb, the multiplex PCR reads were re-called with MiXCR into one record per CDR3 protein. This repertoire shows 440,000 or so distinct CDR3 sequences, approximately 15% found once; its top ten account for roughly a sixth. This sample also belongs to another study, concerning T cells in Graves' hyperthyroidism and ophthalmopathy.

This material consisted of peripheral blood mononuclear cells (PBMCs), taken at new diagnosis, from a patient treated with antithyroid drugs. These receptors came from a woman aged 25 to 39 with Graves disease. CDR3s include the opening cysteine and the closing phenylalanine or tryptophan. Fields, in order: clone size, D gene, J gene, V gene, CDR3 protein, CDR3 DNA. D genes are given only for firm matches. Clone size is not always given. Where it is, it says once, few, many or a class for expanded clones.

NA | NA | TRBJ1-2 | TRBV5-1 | CASSLGLQGNYGYTF | TGCGCCAGCAGCTTGGGTTTGCAGGGGAACTATGGCTACACCTTC
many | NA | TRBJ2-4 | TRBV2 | CASLGAKNIQYF | TGTGCCAGCCTGGGGGCCAAAAACATTCAGTACTTC
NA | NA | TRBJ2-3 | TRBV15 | CATGGGVGDTQYF | TGTGCCACCGGTGGAGGGGTTGGAGATACGCAGTATTTT
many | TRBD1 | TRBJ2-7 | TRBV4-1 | CASSHRTGSNEQYF | TGCGCCAGCAGCCACAGGACAGGGTCCAACGAGCAGTACTTC
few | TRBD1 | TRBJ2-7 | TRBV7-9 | CASSSKNPARQGRYEQYF | TGTGCCAGCAGCTCCAAAAATCCAGCAAGACAGGGACGGTACGAGCAGTACTTC
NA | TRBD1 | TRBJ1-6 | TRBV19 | CASTPTGNSPLHF | TGTGCCAGTACCCCGACAGGGAATTCACCCCTCCACTTT
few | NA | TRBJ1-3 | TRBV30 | CAWSRGGTGNTIYF | TGTGCCTGGAGTAGGGGGGGCACTGGAAACACCATATATTTT
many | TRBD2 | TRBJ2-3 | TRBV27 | CASSSSGIADTQYF | TGTGCCAGCAGTTCTAGCGGGATCGCAGATACGCAGTATTTT
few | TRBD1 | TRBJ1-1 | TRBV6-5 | CASSYRGTGNTEAFF | TGTGCCAGCAGTTATAGAGGGACAGGGAACACTGAAGCTTTCTTT
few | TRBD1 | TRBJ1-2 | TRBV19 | CASSMGQGVGVYGYTF | TGTGCCAGTAGTATGGGACAGGGGGTAGGGGTCTATGGCTACACCTTC
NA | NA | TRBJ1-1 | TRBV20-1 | CSANRDGTVEAFF | TGCAGTGCTAACCGGGACGGAACGGTTGAAGCTTTCTTT
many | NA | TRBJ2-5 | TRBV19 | CASTFQGSETQYF | TGTGCCAGTACCTTCCAGGGCTCAGAGACCCAGTACTTC
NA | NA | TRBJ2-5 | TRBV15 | CATSRDRAVYETQYF | TGTGCCACCAGCAGAGATCGAGCGGTATACGAGACCCAGTACTTC
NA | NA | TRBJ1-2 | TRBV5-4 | CASSLDRQVHGYTF | TGTGCCAGCAGCTTGGACCGACAAGTTCATGGCTACACCTTC
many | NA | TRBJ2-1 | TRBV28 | CASSSRSTSYNEQFF | TGTGCCAGCAGTTCCCGTTCGACTAGCTACAATGAGCAGTTCTTC
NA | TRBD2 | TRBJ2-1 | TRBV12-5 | CASGSGLGRDEQFF | TGTGCTAGTGGTTCCGGACTAGGGCGAGATGAGCAGTTCTTC
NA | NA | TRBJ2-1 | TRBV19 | CASRFRSSYNEQFF | TGTGCCAGTAGATTCAGGAGCTCCTACAATGAGCAGTTCTTC
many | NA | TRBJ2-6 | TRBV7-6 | CASSATIGAGANVLTF | TGTGCCAGCAGCGCCACTATCGGAGCTGGGGCCAACGTCCTGACTTTC
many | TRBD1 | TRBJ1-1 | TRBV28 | CASSPDRGQGTEAFF | TGTGCCAGCAGCCCGGACAGGGGGCAAGGCACTGAAGCTTTCTTT
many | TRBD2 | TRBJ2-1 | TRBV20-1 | CSARLADNEQFF | TGCAGTGCTAGACTAGCGGACAATGAGCAGTTCTTC
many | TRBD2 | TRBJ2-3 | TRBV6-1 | CASGEREPDTQYF | TGTGCCAGCGGAGAGCGGGAACCAGATACGCAGTATTTT
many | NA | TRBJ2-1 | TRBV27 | CASSPHFPATRNGEQFF | TGTGCCAGCAGTCCCCATTTTCCAGCAACAAGGAATGGTGAGCAGTTCTTC
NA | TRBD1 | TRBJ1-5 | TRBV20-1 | CSARDRRQGSNQPQHF | TGCAGTGCTAGAGATAGGAGACAGGGGAGCAATCAGCCCCAGCATTTT
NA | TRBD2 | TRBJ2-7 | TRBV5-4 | CASSSWGGRDLYEQYF | TGTGCCAGCAGCTCCTGGGGCGGGAGAGACCTTTACGAGCAGTACTTC
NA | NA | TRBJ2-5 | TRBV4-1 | CASSQEWAPQETQYF | TGCGCCAGCAGCCAAGAGTGGGCACCCCAAGAGACCCAGTACTTC
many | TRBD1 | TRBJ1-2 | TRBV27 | CASSLKAPLGTALNYGYTF | TGTGCCAGCAGTTTGAAGGCACCTCTCGGGACAGCCCTTAACTATGGCTACACCTTC
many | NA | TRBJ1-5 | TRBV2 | CASSEFGGYQPQHF | TGTGCCAGCAGTGAATTTGGTGGGTATCAGCCCCAGCATTTT
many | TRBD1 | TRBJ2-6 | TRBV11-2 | CASSFGTGGVRANVLTF | TGTGCCAGCAGCTTTGGGACAGGGGGCGTAAGGGCCAACGTCCTGACTTTC
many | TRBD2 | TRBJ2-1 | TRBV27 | CASSFFSGATYNEQFF | TGTGCCAGCAGTTTCTTTAGCGGGGCGACATACAATGAGCAGTTCTTC
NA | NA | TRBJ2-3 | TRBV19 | CASSPGPRITGGTDTQYF | TGTGCCAGTAGTCCGGGACCCCGCATCACGGGTGGAACAGATACGCAGTATTTT
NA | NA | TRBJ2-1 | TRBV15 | CATSGGSSYNEQFF | TGTGCCACCAGCGGCGGAAGCTCCTACAATGAGCAGTTCTTC
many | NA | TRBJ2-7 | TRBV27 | CATRGYGEYEQYF | TGTGCCACCCGGGGATACGGGGAATACGAGCAGTACTTC
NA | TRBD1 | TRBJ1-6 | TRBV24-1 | CATSDFGTGSRNSPLHF | TGTGCCACCAGTGATTTCGGGACAGGGAGTCGAAATTCACCCCTCCACTTT
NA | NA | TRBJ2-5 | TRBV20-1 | CSAIAWGETQYF | TGCAGTGCTATAGCGTGGGGGGAGACCCAGTACTTC
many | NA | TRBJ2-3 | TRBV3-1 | CASSLRESDTQYF | TGTGCCAGCAGCTTACGGGAGTCAGATACGCAGTATTTT
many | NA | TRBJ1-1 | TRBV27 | CASSPVGDLNTEAFF | TGTGCCAGCAGTCCCGTTGGGGACCTTAACACTGAAGCTTTCTTT
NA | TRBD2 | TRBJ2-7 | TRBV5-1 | CASDLRLAGEQYF | TGCGCCAGCGACCTCCGACTAGCTGGCGAGCAGTACTTC
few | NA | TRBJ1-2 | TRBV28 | CASMDSFNYGYTF | TGTGCCAGCATGGACAGTTTTAACTATGGCTACACCTTC
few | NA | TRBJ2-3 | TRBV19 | CASSILMEGTQYF | TGTGCCAGTAGTATTCTGATGGAAGGAACGCAGTATTTT
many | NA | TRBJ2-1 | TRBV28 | CASTPGTGRANEQFF | TGTGCCAGCACCCCCGGGACTGGGCGGGCCAATGAGCAGTTCTTC
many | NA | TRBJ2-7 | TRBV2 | CASSPWDTHYEQYF | TGTGCCAGCAGTCCATGGGACACTCACTACGAGCAGTACTTC
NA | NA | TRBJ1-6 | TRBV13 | CASSPDGGVSPLHF | TGTGCCAGCAGCCCAGACGGGGGTGTTTCACCCCTCCACTTT
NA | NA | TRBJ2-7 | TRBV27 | CASSPQGGSYEQYF | TGTGCCAGCAGCCCGCAGGGGGGGAGCTACGAGCAGTACTTC
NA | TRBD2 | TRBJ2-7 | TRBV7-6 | CASSLRTSGPSTYEQYF | TGTGCCAGCAGCCTACGGACTAGCGGCCCCTCCACCTACGAGCAGTACTTC
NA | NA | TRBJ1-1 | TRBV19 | CASSTSPNTEAFF | TGTGCCAGTAGTACCAGTCCGAACACTGAAGCTTTCTTT
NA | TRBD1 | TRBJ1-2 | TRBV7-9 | CASSLAGTGHGYGYTF | TGTGCCAGCAGCTTAGCCGGGACAGGGCACGGGTATGGCTACACCTTC